This T cell receptor beta chain stems from a study of blood T cell repertoires in COVID-19. Study in general: Samples came from the United States, Italy and Spain, spanning acute and convalescent COVID-19. PBMCs, B-cell-depleted T cells, or T cells provided the cDNA or gDNA that made up the material.

Trimming at V came to 6 bases and at J to 0 bases, leaving 11 bases not matched to a gene. The V gene's germline CDR1 is MNHEY and CDR2 SVGEGT. The CDR3 runs 16 residues. Authors' data handling: Estimation of nucleated cell counts was performed using reference gene primer amplification. Here immunoSEQ multiplex PCR was the method, and the copy in TCRdb shows in-frame clones only, minus some. Clone size and V and J calls were adopted from that table, with D and trimming inferred from the DNA. The sample has roughly 250,000 clones, about 88% seen once. Sequenced: peripheral blood. The chain links TRBV6-2 or TRBV6-3 to TRBJ2-7, with 7 bases fitting TRBD2. The origin of this receptor is a woman aged 35 to 49 who had recovered from COVID-19. CDR3 bases: TGTGCCAGCAGCCCCGACCGGGAGGCCAGCTCCTACGAGCAGTACTTC. This codes for CASSPDREASSYEQYF.